This T cell receptor beta chain was recorded in a study of beta chain features in type 1 diabetes. Study in general: What patients shared with healthy donors was a similar profile of age, gender and cell yields. Findings of the study overall: People with Type 1 diabetes carried modestly yet significantly shorter TCRB CDR3s in all four CD4+ subsets. Small HLA sub-analyses could not settle whether HLA shapes TCRB rearrangement. The similarity of naive, central memory and Treg TCRB repertoires appeared greater among patients than among healthy donors.

Unmatched junction bases numbered 5, after V lost 3 bases and J lost 6 bases. CDR3 length: 15 residues. Germline V gene lookup returns CDR1 SGHRS and CDR2 YFSETQ. This clone was detected ten times or more. What it binds is not known. The authors reverse transcribed all of the isolated RNA, so sequencing captured expressed TCRB transcripts. Reads from naive, central memory and regulatory T cell samples averaged around 3.6 million. Assay: immunoSEQ multiplex PCR; the TCRdb copy retains only in-frame clones and omits some. The data contain some 350,000 clones, 9.6% of them singletons. This chain links TRBV5-1 with TRBJ2-3, with TRBD1 matching 12 bases. Sample: central memory CD4+ T cells from blood. This TCR derives from a man aged 25 to 40 with type 1 diabetes. In DNA form, the CDR3 reads TGCGCCAGCAGCTCGGGGACAGGGGGCGCGGATACGCAGTATTTT. This gives the protein CASSSGTGGADTQYF.